The rows below give T cell receptor beta chains drawn from one sample of a study of CD8+ T cells in alopecia areata. Generated by immunoSEQ multiplex PCR, the TCRdb table keeps only in-frame clones and is missing some. The table records 170,000 or so clones, roughly 59% of them present only once. Sequenced material: CD4+ T cells sorted from blood, taken at week 0. The origin of the receptors is a human donor with alopecia areata. CDR3s include the opening cysteine and the closing phenylalanine or tryptophan. A D gene is named only where the DNA matches it firmly. Rows give clone size only sometimes, using once, few, many, or a class for an expanded clone.

J | size | D | V | DNA | CDR3
TRBJ2-3 | . | TRBD1 | TRBV2 | TGTGCCAGTGGGACAGGGGCAGATACGCAGTATTTT | CASGTGADTQYF
TRBJ2-1 | few | TRBD1 | TRBV4-3 | TGCGCCAGCAGCCAAATTTCCGGACAGGGCTACAATGAGCAGTTCTTC | CASSQISGQGYNEQFF
TRBJ2-6 | many | TRBD2 | TRBV7-2 | TGTGCCAGCAGCTCAGCGGGGGCTGGGGCCAACGTCCTGACTTTC | CASSSAGAGANVLTF
TRBJ1-1 | . | . | TRBV20-1 | TGCAGTGCTAGAAGGGACGCGACTTTCTTT | CSARRDATFF
TRBJ2-7 | few | . | TRBV18 | TGTGCCAGCTCACCGGGCAGGGGTTCCTACGAGCAGTACTTC | CASSPGRGSYEQYF
TRBJ2-4 | once | . | TRBV4-3 | TGCGCCAGCAGCCAAGAATGGGCTGGGGTGGGTGGAAACATTCAGTACTTC | CASSQEWAGVGGNIQYF
TRBJ1-2 | . | . | TRBV4-3 | TGCGCCAGCAGCCAAGATTGGGTGGCAGGAGCTAACTATGGCTACACCTTC | CASSQDWVAGANYGYTF
TRBJ1-4 | once | TRBD1 | TRBV29-1 | TGCAGCGTTCGTCCCGGGACAGTTACAGGGGAAAAACTGTTTTTT | CSVRPGTVTGEKLFF
TRBJ2-2 | few | . | TRBV7-2 | TGTGCCAGCAGCGCCCGACAGGACTCGAACACCGGGGAGCTGTTTTTT | CASSARQDSNTGELFF
TRBJ2-3 | few | TRBD2 | TRBV5-1 | TGCGCCAGCAGCTTGGAGCCCCGCGGGGGGGGCACAGATACGCAGTATTTT | CASSLEPRGGGTDTQYF
TRBJ2-1 | . | TRBD2 | TRBV15 | TGTGCCACCAGCAGAGATCTAGCGGGGGACGCCGAGCAGTTCTTC | CATSRDLAGDAEQFF
TRBJ2-1 | few | . | TRBV7-2 | TGTGCCAGCAGGCTAGGAGTAGGGAATGAGCAGTTCTTC | CASRLGVGNEQFF